One and the same sample provided the 10 T cell receptor beta chains below, sequenced in a study of cytotoxic CD8 clonotypes in ibrutinib-treated CLL. Clones were read by immunoSEQ multiplex PCR, and TCRdb kept only the in-frame ones, dropping some. The sample shows approximately 160,000 clones, roughly 90% of them seen only once. The specimen was PBMCs, collected at disease progression, from a patient treated with ibrutinib. These receptors were taken from a human donor with chronic lymphocytic leukemia.

The chain is built from TRBV7-9 and TRBJ2-7; 9 positions match TRBD2. Germline-derived CDR1 and CDR2 are SEHNR and FQNEAQ (reference sequence). Trimming cost V 5 bases and J 3 bases; bases outside gene matches: 14. The CDR3 is 17 amino acids. The CDR3 nucleotides are TGTGCCAGCAGCCCCCCCCCAGGAGTAGCGGGGGTCTACGAGCAGTACTTC. Translating gives CASSPPPGVAGVYEQYF. Using reference TRBV7-9 and TRBJ2-7 for the parts outside the CDR3, the full variable domain is DTGVSQNPRHKITKRGQNVTFRCDPISEHNRLYWYRQTLGQGPEFLTYFQNEAQLEKSRLLSDRFSAERPKGSFSTLEIQRTEQGDSAMYLCASSPPPGVAGVYEQYFGPGTRLTVT.

This sequence joins TRBV5-5 and TRBJ1-2, with 8 bases fitting TRBD1. The length of the CDR3 is 14 residues. J gave up 5 bases and V 0 bases, and 3 bases lay outside the gene matches. Germline CDR1 SGHKS, CDR2 YYEKEE (reference sequence). The CDR3 DNA follows: TGTGCCAGCAGCTTGGAAGACAGGGGATATGGCTACACCTTC. Translating gives CASSLEDRGYGYTF.

The chain couples TRBV6-1 to TRBJ1-5; possibly TRBD1 for D (5 bases). Germline values: CDR1 MNHNS, CDR2 SASEGT. This CDR3 spans 14 amino acids. Trimming cost V 11 bases and J 3 bases, with 17 bases left between them. CDR3 sequence (DNA): TGTGCCGGGGCGAATGGGATTTACAATCAGCCCCAGCATTTT. Its translation is CAGANGIYNQPQHF.

CDR3 nucleotide sequence: TGTGCCAGCAGCGTAGGGAGAGTAGCGGGAGGTGGAGAGACCCAGTACTTC. As protein: CASSVGRVAGGGETQYF. This chain connects TRBV9 to TRBJ2-5; 10 bases align to TRBD2. This CDR3 comprises 17 residues. J was trimmed by 4 bases and V by 0 bases; bases with no gene match: 9. Germline V CDR1 and CDR2: SGDLS, YYNGEE.

The V gene is TRBV5-4, the J gene TRBJ1-2; TRBD1 aligns across 7 bases. The CDR3 has 15 amino acids. J lost 2 bases, V lost 4 bases, and 8 bases had no gene match. The germline gives CDR1 SGHNT, CDR2 YYREEE (reference sequence). The CDR3 DNA is TGTGCCAGCAGCAGAATCGGGACAGACAACTATGGCTACACCTTC. It encodes CASSRIGTDNYGYTF.

This clone has a handful of counts. CDR3 nucleotides: TGTGCCAGCGGATTAGAGGGCAATCAGCCCCAGCATTTT. Translating gives CASGLEGNQPQHF. The V and J genes are TRBV9 and TRBJ1-5, with D unclear. Germline-derived CDR1 and CDR2 are SGDLS and YYNGEE. V was trimmed by 7 bases and J by 2 bases, leaving 10 bases between them. The CDR3 contains 13 residues.

This clone was recorded a few times. This CDR3 is CASSLSWFAETQYF. In DNA, the CDR3 is TGCGCCAGCAGCTTGTCCTGGTTCGCGGAGACCCAGTACTTC. The chain uses TRBV5-1 and TRBJ2-5; D is ambiguous. CDR1 and CDR2 from the germline V gene are SGHRS and YFSETQ. There are 14 residues in the CDR3. Trimming shortened V by 1 base and J by 5 bases, and 12 bases separated the two germline ends.

The chain couples TRBV5-6 to TRBJ2-5; no clear D. V dropped 3 bases and J dropped 5 bases, with 5 bases sitting between them. The germline V gene encodes CDR1 SGHDT and CDR2 YYEEEE. The CDR3 loop spans 11 amino acids. CDR3 loop: CASSSMETQYF. In nucleotides, the CDR3 is TGTGCCAGCAGCTCGATGGAGACCCAGTACTTC.

This clone appeared once. The chain has TRBV7-2 and TRBJ1-5; D remains ambiguous. Germline assignment: CDR1 SGHTA and CDR2 FQGNSA. Trimming removed 1 base from V and 7 bases from J, with 8 bases in between. The CDR3 loop spans 13 amino acids. DNA of the CDR3: TGTGCCAGCAGCTTAGATTTATGGCAGCCCCAGCATTTT. Translated: CASSLDLWQPQHF.

V is TRBV6-1 and J is TRBJ2-3; TRBD2 matches at 8 bases. This CDR3 has 16 residues. J gave up 6 bases and V 1 base, and 9 bases lay outside the gene matches. The germline V gene encodes CDR1 MNHNS and CDR2 SASEGT. The CDR3 nucleotides are TGTGCCAGCAGTGAAGATGACGGGAGGGGGTACGATACGCAGTATTTT. It encodes CASSEDDGRGYDTQYF.